This T cell receptor beta chain was identified during a study of T cells expressing NK-cell markers. As regards this clonotype: Antigen specificity is unknown.

TCRdb reprocessed the 5' RACE reads and stores each CDR3 protein as one record, lacking DNA. The sample table includes 250,000 to 300,000 distinct CDR3 sequences. Findings of the study overall: Whether expanded NKG2C-expressing T cell clones recognize HCMV is unknown. Of CD8+ T cells, about 1.0-8% belonged to dominant NKG2C+ clonotypes in five to seven donors.

The CDR3 has 13 residues. From germline, CDR1 is SQVTM and CDR2 ANQGSEA. The TCR comes from a woman aged 18 to 75 in good health. This chain joins TRBV29-1 and TRBJ2-3; TCRdb indicates TRBD2, and absent DNA this call remains unverified. The sample comprised blood T cells: a sorted CD56 or NKG2C T cell subset, CD4+ or CD8+ T cells, or bulk PBMC T cells (not recorded which). Here the CDR3 reads CSVDHSSGDTQYF.